The 8 T cell receptor beta chains reported below all come from one sample, sequenced in a study of cytotoxic CD8 clonotypes in ibrutinib-treated CLL. The protocol was immunoSEQ multiplex PCR, while the TCRdb copy is restricted to in-frame clones and leaves out a portion. This sample yields around 200,000 clones, of which roughly 79% are seen a single time; around 10% belongs to the top ten. Material: PBMCs, obtained after 12 months of ibrutinib treatment. The receptors derive from a human donor with chronic lymphocytic leukemia.

The chain links TRBV2 to TRBJ2-3, with 7 bases lining up with TRBD1. Germline values: CDR1 SNHLY, CDR2 FYNNEI. CDR3 length equals 15 residues. V lost 2 bases and J lost 2; bases outside the gene matches: 4. CDR3 amino acids: CASSESKGATDTQYF. For the CDR3, the DNA is TGTGCCAGCAGTGAATCTAAGGGGGCCACAGATACGCAGTATTTT.

The chain combines TRBV5-6 with TRBJ2-2; no definite D call. CDR3 size: 15 residues. Trimming left V 2 bases short and J 6 bases short, with 14 bases between. Germline V gene data show CDR1 as SGHDT and CDR2 as YYEEEE. The CDR3, as DNA: TGTGCCAGCAGCTTTTTGTCCGGGCCCGCCGGGGAGCTGTTTTTT. This gives the protein CASSFLSGPAGELFF.

The chain combines TRBV19 with TRBJ2-2; D gene ambiguous. V shed 6 bases and J shed 7 bases, with 9 bases lying between them. The CDR3 covers 12 residues. Germline CDR1 and CDR2: LNHDA and SQIVND (reference sequence). CDR3 residues: CASRAPGGELFF. In DNA form, the CDR3 reads TGTGCCAGTAGGGCCCCCGGCGGGGAGCTGTTTTTT.

This clone was recorded only once. The chain uses TRBV7-9 and TRBJ2-1, with 11 nucleotides matching TRBD2. Germline V CDR1 and CDR2: SEHNR, FQNEAQ (reference sequence). CDR3 length: 17 residues. V trimming: 1 base; J trimming: 2 bases; junction bases outside the gene matches: 4. The CDR3 DNA reads TGTGCCAGCAGCTTAGAGGGACTAGCGGCCACCTACAATGAGCAGTTCTTC. The encoded protein is CASSLEGLAATYNEQFF.

This chain connects TRBV9 to TRBJ2-1; 12 positions match TRBD2. The CDR3 consists of 16 residues. V lost 4 bases and J lost 5; bases outside the gene matches: 7. CDR1 is SGDLS and CDR2 is YYNGEE in the germline V gene. The DNA for the CDR3 is TGTGCCAGCAGCCTTTGGACTAGCGGGGCCAACAATGAGCAGTTCTTC. Its translation is CASSLWTSGANNEQFF. The variable domain in full, completed from reference TRBV9 and TRBJ2-1, reads DSGVTQTPKHLITATGQRVTLRCSPRSGDLSVYWYQQSLDQGLQFLIQYYNGEERAKGNILERFSAQQFPDLHSELNLSSLELGDSALYFCASSLWTSGANNEQFFGPGTRLTVL.

This sequence joins TRBV18 and TRBJ1-5; the D gene is possibly TRBD1 (5 bases). With 3 bases removed from V and 4 bases from J, the gap between germline ends came to 7 bases. Germline V lookup: CDR1 KGHSH, CDR2 LQKENI. This CDR3 is built from 13 residues. The CDR3 DNA sequence: TGTGCCAGCTCACCCGACAGAAATCAGCCCCAGCATTTT. Translation: CASSPDRNQPQHF.

This clone was recorded a few times. V and J are TRBV21-1 and TRBJ2-6; the table's D gene call, TRBD2, was not cross checked with the DNA. TRBV21-1 constitutes a pseudogene. The CDR3 extends over 18 amino acids. CDR3 in DNA: TGTGCCAGCAGCACAGTAGCGGGGGAATCCTCTGGGGCCAACGTCCTGACTTTC. Translation gives CASSTVAGESSGANVLTF.

The chain employs TRBV5-1 and TRBJ1-1, with 9 positions matching TRBD1. This CDR3 has 15 amino acids. Per germline, CDR1 SGHRS and CDR2 YFSETQ. The J segment lost 1 base and the V segment lost 0 bases, leaving 1 base of the junction unmatched. The CDR3 DNA sequence: TGCGCCAGCAGCTTGGAGGGACAGGGGAACACTGAAGCTTTCTTT. This encodes CASSLEGQGNTEAFF.